The text below deals with one T cell receptor beta chain. The sample is drawn from a study of T-cell reconstitution after alpha-beta-depleted transplantation in children. Trimming removed 5 bases at V and 0 bases at J, with 15 bases between. The length of the CDR3 is 16 residues. Germline V gene lookup returns CDR1 LNHDA and CDR2 SQIVND (reference sequence). Unique molecular identifiers were used in preparing the TCRbeta library. TCRdb reprocessed the PCR reads via MiXCR and lists one record per CDR3 protein. The sample contains 500,000 or so distinct CDR3 sequences, 32% of which appear only once. Sequences were derived from PBMCs from the stem cell graft donor, sampled from the stem cell graft. This rearrangement joins TRBV19 to TRBJ2-3; D gene uncertain. The clonotype originates from a human donor who donated a stem cell graft to a child with aplastic anemia. The DNA of the CDR3 is TGTGCCAGTAGTTCTGGACGGCGGCTTAGCACAGATACGCAGTATTTT. Translated: CASSSGRRLSTDTQYF.